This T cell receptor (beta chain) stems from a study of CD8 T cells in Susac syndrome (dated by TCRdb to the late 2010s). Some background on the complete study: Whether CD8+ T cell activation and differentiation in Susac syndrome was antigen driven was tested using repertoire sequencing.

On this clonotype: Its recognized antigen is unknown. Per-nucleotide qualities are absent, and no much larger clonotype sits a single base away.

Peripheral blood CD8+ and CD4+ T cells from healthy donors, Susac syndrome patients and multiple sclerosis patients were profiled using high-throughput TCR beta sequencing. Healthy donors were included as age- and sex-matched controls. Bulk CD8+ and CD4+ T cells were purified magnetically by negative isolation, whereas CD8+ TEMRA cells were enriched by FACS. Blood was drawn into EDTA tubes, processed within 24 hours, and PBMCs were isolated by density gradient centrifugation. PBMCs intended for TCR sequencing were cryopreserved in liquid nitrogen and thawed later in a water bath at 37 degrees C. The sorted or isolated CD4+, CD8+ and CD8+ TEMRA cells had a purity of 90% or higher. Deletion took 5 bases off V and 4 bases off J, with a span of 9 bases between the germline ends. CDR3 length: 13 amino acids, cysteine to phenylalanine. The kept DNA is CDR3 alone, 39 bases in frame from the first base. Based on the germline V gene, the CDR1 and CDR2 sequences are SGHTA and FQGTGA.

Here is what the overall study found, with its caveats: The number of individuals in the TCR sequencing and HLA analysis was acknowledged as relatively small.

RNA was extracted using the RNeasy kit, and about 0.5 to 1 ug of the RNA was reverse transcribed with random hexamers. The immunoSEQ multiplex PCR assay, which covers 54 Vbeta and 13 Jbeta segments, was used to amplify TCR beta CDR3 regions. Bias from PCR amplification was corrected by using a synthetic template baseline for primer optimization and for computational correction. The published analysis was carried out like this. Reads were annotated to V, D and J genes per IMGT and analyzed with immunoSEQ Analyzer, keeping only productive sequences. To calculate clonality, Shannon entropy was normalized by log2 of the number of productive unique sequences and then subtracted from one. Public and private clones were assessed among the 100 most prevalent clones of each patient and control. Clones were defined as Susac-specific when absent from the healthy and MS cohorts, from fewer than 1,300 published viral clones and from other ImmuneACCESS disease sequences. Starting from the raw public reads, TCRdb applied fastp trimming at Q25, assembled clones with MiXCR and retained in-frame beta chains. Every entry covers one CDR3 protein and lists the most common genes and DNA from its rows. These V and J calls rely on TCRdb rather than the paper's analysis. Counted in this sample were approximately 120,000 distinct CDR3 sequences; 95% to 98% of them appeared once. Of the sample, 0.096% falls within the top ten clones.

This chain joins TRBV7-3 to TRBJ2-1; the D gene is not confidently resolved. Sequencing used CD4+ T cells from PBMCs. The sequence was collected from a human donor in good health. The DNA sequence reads TGTGCCAGCAGCCGGATCCAATACAATGAGCAGTTCTTC. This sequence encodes CASSRIQYNEQFF.